Listed below are T cell receptor beta chains from one sample, sequenced in a study of T cells in narcolepsy. Using immunoSEQ multiplex PCR, the repertoire was profiled, and TCRdb retains in-frame clones only, with some absent. Among tens of thousands of clones listed, around 85% were seen once. Sequences were obtained from memory (CD45RA-) CD4+ T cells from blood. The source of these receptors is a human donor in good health. The CDR3 runs from the conserved cysteine through the conserved F or W. Each record gives: J gene, V gene, D gene, CDR3 protein, CDR3 DNA. D genes are given only for firm matches.

TRBJ2-3	TRBV18	TRBD2	CASSPPASGSSTDTQYF	TGTGCCAGCTCACCACCCGCTAGCGGGAGTAGCACAGATACGCAGTATTTT
TRBJ1-2	TRBV7-8	NA	CASSLVRGAGGYTF	TGTGCCAGCAGCTTAGTCCGGGGGGCAGGGGGCTACACCTTC
TRBJ2-7	TRBV5-1	NA	CASSSGTSPREQYF	TGCGCCAGCAGCTCCGGGACTTCCCCTCGGGAGCAGTACTTC
TRBJ2-7	TRBV27	NA	CASSPRGTSSYEQYF	TGTGCCAGCAGCCCGAGGGGGACGAGCTCCTACGAGCAGTACTTC
TRBJ2-5	TRBV6-5	NA	CASSYGGREETQYF	TGTGCCAGCAGTTACGGGGGACGGGAAGAGACCCAGTACTTC
TRBJ2-3	TRBV28	TRBD1	CASSFEGQGADTQYF	TGTGCCAGCAGTTTTGAGGGACAGGGTGCAGATACGCAGTATTTT
TRBJ2-3	TRBV2	NA	CASSDGSTTALVDTQYF	TGTGCCAGCAGTGATGGGTCTACGACAGCCCTTGTGGATACGCAGTATTTT
TRBJ2-1	TRBV10-3	NA	CAITTTTDNEQFF	TGTGCCATCACCACGACTACGGACAATGAGCAGTTCTTC
TRBJ1-4	TRBV28	TRBD1	CASSSQDRGRLTNEKLFF	TGTGCCAGCAGTTCACAGGACAGGGGAAGACTGACTAATGAAAAACTGTTTTTT
TRBJ2-5	TRBV13	NA	CASSWQVAGGETQYF	TGTGCCAGCAGCTGGCAAGTAGCTGGGGGGGAGACCCAGTACTTC
TRBJ1-3	TRBV6-1	NA	CASSDTWTKNSGNTIYF	TGTGCCAGCAGTGACACCTGGACTAAAAACTCTGGAAACACCATATATTTT
TRBJ2-3	TRBV19	TRBD2	CASSMGLTAGASDTQYF	TGTGCCAGTAGTATGGGCCTGACAGCGGGAGCTTCTGATACGCAGTATTTT
TRBJ2-5	TRBV15	NA	CATTLGLKETQYF	TGTGCCACCACCTTGGGGTTAAAAGAGACCCAGTACTTC
TRBJ2-1	TRBV9	NA	CASSSRTVSRGPSSYNEQFF	TGTGCCAGCAGCTCTCGGACAGTTTCGCGGGGGCCGAGCTCCTACAATGAGCAGTTCTTC
TRBJ1-4	TRBV7-2	TRBD1	CASSLLGQPISLFF	TGTGCCAGCAGCTTGCTGGGACAGCCCATCTCTTTGTTTTTT
TRBJ2-3	TRBV6-5	NA	CASSFKEPSTDTQYF	TGTGCCAGCAGCTTTAAAGAACCTAGCACAGATACGCAGTATTTT